The following is a T cell receptor (beta chain) sequence with its context. Antigen specificity is unknown. This entry belongs to a study of beta chain features in type 1 diabetes. Study in general: Examination covered approximately 100 million sorted cells spanning all samples. Study results and limitations: For patients, the naive, central memory and Treg TCRB repertoires appeared more alike than for healthy donors.

Trimming removed 5 bases from V and 8 bases from J; junction bases left unmatched: 7. This CDR3 has 13 residues. Germline loops: CDR1 SQVTM, CDR2 ANQGSEA. Expressed TCRB transcripts were sequenced because the entire RNA isolate underwent reverse transcription. This table comes from immunoSEQ multiplex PCR, and its TCRdb copy is limited to in-frame clones, with some not included. The sample has fewer than 45,000 clones, roughly 67% seen once. Sequenced: Tregs from blood. The sequence came from a woman aged 25 to 39 in good health. The chain uses TRBV29-1 and TRBJ1-2, with TRBD1 matching 11 bases. CDR3 region: CSVRTGGEGGYTF. DNA of the CDR3: TGCAGCGTTAGGACAGGGGGCGAGGGGGGCTACACCTTC.